These 6 T cell receptor beta chains were all obtained from the same sample, sequenced in a study of blood T cell repertoires in COVID-19. Clones were read by immunoSEQ multiplex PCR, and TCRdb kept only the in-frame ones, dropping some. The data contain 200,000 or so clones, about 80% of them singletons. Sequencing input: peripheral blood. The receptors shown here come from a human donor with acute or convalescent COVID-19. The donor label of this sample is uncertain.

This clone was seen a single time. The rearrangement links TRBV5-1 to TRBJ1-3, with D unclear. The CDR3 length is 15 residues. Germline V gene lookup returns CDR1 SGHRS and CDR2 YFSETQ. V was clipped by 3 bases and J by 1 base, with 11 bases between them. This CDR3 is CASSSRPGSGNTIYF. The DNA for the CDR3 is TGCGCCAGCAGCTCGCGCCCGGGGTCTGGAAACACCATATATTTT. The full variable domain, rest sourced from reference TRBV5-1 and TRBJ1-3, is KAGVTQTPRYLIKTRGQQVTLSCSPISGHRSVSWYQQTPGQGLQFLFEYFSETQRNKGNFPGRFSGRQFSNSRSEMNVSTLELGDSALYLCASSSRPGSGNTIYFGEGSWLTVV.

The rearrangement links TRBV5-1 to TRBJ2-5, with D uncertain. CDR3 size: 13 residues. Germline assignment: CDR1 SGHRS and CDR2 YFSETQ. V lost 2 bases and J 4 bases, leaving 9 bases between the germline ends. The CDR3 sequence: CASSLTPGETQYF. CDR3 nucleotide sequence: TGCGCCAGCAGCTTAACCCCGGGAGAGACCCAGTACTTC.

This clone was counted at least ten times. This sample also contains other DNA sequences that code for the same CDR3. The chain's CDR3 is CASSIRGQGNGYTF. CDR3 bases: TGTGCCAGTAGTATTCGGGGACAGGGTAACGGCTACACCTTC. The rearrangement links TRBV19 to TRBJ1-2, with TRBD1 identical over 9 bases. Germline V lookup: CDR1 LNHDA, CDR2 SQIVND (reference sequence). With 3 bases clipped from V and 8 bases from J, the junction kept 7 bases outside the gene matches. The CDR3 has 14 residues.

The chain carries TRBV30 and TRBJ1-2, with 8 positions matching TRBD1. The CDR3 runs to 16 residues. The V and J ends lost 1 base and 8 bases, in that order; junction bases with no gene match: 15. Germline V CDR1 and CDR2: GTSNPN, SVGIG (reference sequence). The CDR3, as DNA: TGTGCCTGGAGTGCTCGCTACTTGGGACAGGATAGGGGCTACACCTTC. Translated, it gives CAWSARYLGQDRGYTF.

In this sample, this clone turned up once. V usage is TRBV5-1 and J usage is TRBJ2-3; 9 bases fit TRBD2. The junction had 5 bases not matched to a gene; V was cut back by 0 bases and J by 3 bases. CDR3 length: 16 residues. The germline CDR1 and CDR2 sequences are SGHRS and YFSETQ. CDR3 protein: CASSLGSSGVTDTQYF. As DNA, the CDR3 is TGCGCCAGCAGCTTGGGGTCTAGCGGGGTAACAGATACGCAGTATTTT.

The rearrangement uses TRBV2 and TRBJ2-6, with D unclear. Trimming cost V 3 bases and J 0 bases, with 9 bases left between them. Germline CDR1 reads SNHLY; CDR2 reads FYNNEI. The CDR3 loop spans 16 amino acids. CDR3 region: CASSERGSSGANVLTF. In DNA, the CDR3 is TGTGCCAGCAGTGAGAGAGGTAGCTCTGGGGCCAACGTCCTGACTTTC.